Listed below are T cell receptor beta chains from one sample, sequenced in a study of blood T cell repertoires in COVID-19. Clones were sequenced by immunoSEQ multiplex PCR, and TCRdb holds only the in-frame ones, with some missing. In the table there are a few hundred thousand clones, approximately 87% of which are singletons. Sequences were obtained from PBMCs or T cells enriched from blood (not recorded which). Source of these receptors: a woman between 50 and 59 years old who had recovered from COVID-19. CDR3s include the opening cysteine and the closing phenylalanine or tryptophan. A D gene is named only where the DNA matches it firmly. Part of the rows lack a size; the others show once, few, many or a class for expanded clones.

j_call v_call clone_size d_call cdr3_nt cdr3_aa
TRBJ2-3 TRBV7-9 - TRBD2 TGTGCCAGCAGCAATTTCCCGGGAGGGCGCACAGATACGCAGTATTTT CASSNFPGGRTDTQYF
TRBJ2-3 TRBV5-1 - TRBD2 TGCGCCAGCAGCCCGATAGCGGGGGGGCCAACAGATACGCAGTATTTT CASSPIAGGPTDTQYF
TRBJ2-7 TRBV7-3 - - TGTGCCAGCAGCTTCCAGGGTGGTAGCGAGCAGTACTTC CASSFQGGSEQYF
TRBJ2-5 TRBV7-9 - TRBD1 TGTGCCAGCACCTATTACGCCGGGACAGGGGGTTTTGTCGCCCAGTACTTC CASTYYAGTGGFVAQYF
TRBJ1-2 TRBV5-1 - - TGCGCCAGCAGCTCGGGACAAAACAGCTATGGCTACACCTTC CASSSGQNSYGYTF
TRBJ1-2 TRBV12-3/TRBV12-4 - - TGTGCCAGCAGTGAGGCCTTAAGAGGCTACACCTTC CASSEALRGYTF
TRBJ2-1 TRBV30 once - TGTGCCTGGAGTGTAAAGCAGGGCGGGTTCTTC CAWSVKQGGFF
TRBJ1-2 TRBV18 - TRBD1 TGTGCCAGCTCACCAGACAGGGGAAACCCGAAAGGCTACACCTTC CASSPDRGNPKGYTF
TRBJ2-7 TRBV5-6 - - TGTGCCAGCAGCTTAGGACAGTCCTACGAGCAGTACTTC CASSLGQSYEQYF
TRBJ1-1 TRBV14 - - TGTGCCAGCAGTTGGGGAGGGGAGACTGAAGCTTTCTTT CASSWGGETEAFF
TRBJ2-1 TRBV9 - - TGTGCCAGCAGCGTGGGCTTTGAGCAGTTCTTC CASSVGFEQFF
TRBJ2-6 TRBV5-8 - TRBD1 TGTGCCAGCAGCCTTTGGACAGGACTCTCTGGGGCCAACGTCCTGACTTTC CASSLWTGLSGANVLTF
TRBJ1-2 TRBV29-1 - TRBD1 TGCAGCGTCGAACAGGGGAGTGATCATGGCTACACCTTC CSVEQGSDHGYTF
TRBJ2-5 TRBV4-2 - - TGTGCCAGCAGCCAAGATCCCCAGGTCAGCAAATTCCAACCAGAGACCCAGTACTTC CASSQDPQVSKFQPETQYF
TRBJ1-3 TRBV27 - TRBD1 TGTGCCAGCAGTTCCCAGACAGGGGGCTGGAACACCATATATTTT CASSSQTGGWNTIYF
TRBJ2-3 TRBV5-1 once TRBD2 TGCGCCAGCAGCTTGTATAGCGGGGCCTCCACAGATACGCAGTATTTT CASSLYSGASTDTQYF
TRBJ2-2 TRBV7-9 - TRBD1 TGTGCTGAAGAAGGACAGGGACACACCGCGAACACCGGGGAGCTGTTTTTT CAEEGQGHTANTGELFF
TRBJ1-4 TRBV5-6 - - TGTGCCAGCAGCTTCGGTGGAGGAGAAAAACTGTTTTTT CASSFGGGEKLFF
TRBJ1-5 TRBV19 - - TGTGCCAGTAGTAGAACTCAGGGGTTGGGCAATCAGCCCCAGCATTTT CASSRTQGLGNQPQHF
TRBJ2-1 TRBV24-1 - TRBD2 TGTGCCACCAGTGACCCCTCTGCGGGGGAGGTCTACAATGAGCAGTTCTTC CATSDPSAGEVYNEQFF
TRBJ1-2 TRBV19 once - TGTGCCAGTAGTACCGGGGAAGGTTCTAACTATGGCTACACCTTC CASSTGEGSNYGYTF
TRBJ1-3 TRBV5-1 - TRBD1 TGCGCCAGCAGCTCGGACAGGGGAGTCTCCTCTGGAAACACCATATATTTT CASSSDRGVSSGNTIYF
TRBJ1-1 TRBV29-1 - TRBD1 TGCAGCGTCAGGGGGCTGGGAGCCACTGAAGCTTTCTTT CSVRGLGATEAFF
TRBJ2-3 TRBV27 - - TGTGCCAGCGGTCTCAGGGGTAGCACAGATACGCAGTATTTT CASGLRGSTDTQYF
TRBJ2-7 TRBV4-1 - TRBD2 TGCGCCAGCAGCCAAGAGGGAAATTTCGGGACTAGCGGTTCCCACGAGCAGTACTTC CASSQEGNFGTSGSHEQYF
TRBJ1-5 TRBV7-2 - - TGTGCCAGCAGCTTGCAGGGCGACCAGCCCCAGCATTTT CASSLQGDQPQHF
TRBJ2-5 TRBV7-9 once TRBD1 TGTGCCAGCAGCAAAAGCCGGGACAGGGGCCAAGAGACCCAGTACTTC CASSKSRDRGQETQYF
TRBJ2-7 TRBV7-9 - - TGTGCCAGCAGCGTTCAGGGACAAGCCTACGAGCAGTACTTC CASSVQGQAYEQYF
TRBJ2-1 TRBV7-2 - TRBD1 TGTGCCAGCAGCTTGGTCGGACAGGGCCGATACAATGAGCAGTTCTTC CASSLVGQGRYNEQFF
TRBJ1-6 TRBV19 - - TGTGCCAGTAGTCTAGGTGGCTTTAATTCACCCCTCCACTTT CASSLGGFNSPLHF
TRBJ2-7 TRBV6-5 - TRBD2 TGTGCCAGCGGACCCCGGGGGGAAATCAACGAGCAGTACTTC CASGPRGEINEQYF
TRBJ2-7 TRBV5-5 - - TGTGCCAGCAGCTTGGTAACCTACGAGCAGTACTTC CASSLVTYEQYF
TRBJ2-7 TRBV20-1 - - TGCAGTGCTAGTCGGTCTGTCAACTCCTACGAGCAGTACTTC CSASRSVNSYEQYF
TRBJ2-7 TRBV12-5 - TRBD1 TGTGCTAGTGGTTTGGTGGGGACAGGGTCAAGCGCCGAGCAGTACTTC CASGLVGTGSSAEQYF
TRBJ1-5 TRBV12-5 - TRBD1 TGTGCTAGTGGTTTGGGGACAGGGTGGGATCAGCCCCAGCATTTT CASGLGTGWDQPQHF
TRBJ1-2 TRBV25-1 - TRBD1 TGTGCCAGCAGTCCCCCGGGACAGGGGCGCTATGGCTACACCTTC CASSPPGQGRYGYTF